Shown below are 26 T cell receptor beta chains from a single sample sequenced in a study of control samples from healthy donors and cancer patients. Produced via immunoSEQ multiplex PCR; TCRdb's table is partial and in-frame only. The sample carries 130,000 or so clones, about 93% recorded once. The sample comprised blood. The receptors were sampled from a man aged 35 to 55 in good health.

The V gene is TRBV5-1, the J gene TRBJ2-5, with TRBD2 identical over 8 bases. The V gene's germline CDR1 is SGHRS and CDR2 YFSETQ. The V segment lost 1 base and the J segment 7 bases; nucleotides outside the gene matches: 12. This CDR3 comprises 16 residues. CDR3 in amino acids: CASSLPAGDVIGTQYF. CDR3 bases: TGCGCCAGCAGCTTGCCAGCGGGGGATGTCATAGGGACCCAGTACTTC.

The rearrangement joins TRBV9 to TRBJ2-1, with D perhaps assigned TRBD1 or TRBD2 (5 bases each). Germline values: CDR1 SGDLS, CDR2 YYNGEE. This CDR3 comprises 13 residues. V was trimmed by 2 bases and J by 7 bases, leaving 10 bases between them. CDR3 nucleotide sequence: TGTGCCAGCAGCGTTTACGGGGCGAATGAGCAGTTCTTC. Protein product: CASSVYGANEQFF.

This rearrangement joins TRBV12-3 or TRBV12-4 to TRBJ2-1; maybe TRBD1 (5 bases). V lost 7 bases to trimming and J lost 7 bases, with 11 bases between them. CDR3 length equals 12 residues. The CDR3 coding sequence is TGTGCCAGCACCCCAGGGATGAATGAGCAGTTCTTC. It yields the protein CASTPGMNEQFF.

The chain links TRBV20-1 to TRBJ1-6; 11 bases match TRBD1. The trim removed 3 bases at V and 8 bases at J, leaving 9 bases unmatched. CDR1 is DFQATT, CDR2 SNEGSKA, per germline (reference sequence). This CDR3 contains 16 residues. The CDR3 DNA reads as TGCAGTGCTAGTTCCTACAGGACAGGGGGCTATTCACCCCTCCACTTT. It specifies CSASSYRTGGYSPLHF.

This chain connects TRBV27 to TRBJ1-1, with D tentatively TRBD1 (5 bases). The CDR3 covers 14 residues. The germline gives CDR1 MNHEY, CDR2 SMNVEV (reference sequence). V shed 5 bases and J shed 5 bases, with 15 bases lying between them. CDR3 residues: CASSQRTLWTEAFF. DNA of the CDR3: TGTGCCAGCAGTCAGCGGACACTCTGGACTGAAGCTTTCTTT.

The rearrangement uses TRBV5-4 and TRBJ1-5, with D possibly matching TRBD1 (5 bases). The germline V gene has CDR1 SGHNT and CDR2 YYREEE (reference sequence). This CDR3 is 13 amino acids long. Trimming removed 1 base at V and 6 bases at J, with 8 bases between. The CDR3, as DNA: TGTGCCAGCAGCTTGTTTGGGGCTCAGCCCCAGCATTTT. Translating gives CASSLFGAQPQHF.

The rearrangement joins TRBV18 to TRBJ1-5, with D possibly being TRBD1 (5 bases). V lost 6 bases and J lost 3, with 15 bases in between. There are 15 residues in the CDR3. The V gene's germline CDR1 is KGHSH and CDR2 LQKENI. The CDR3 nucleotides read TGTGCCAGCTCCCCCTCCGGAGGGGACAATCAGCCCCAGCATTTT. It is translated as CASSPSGGDNQPQHF.

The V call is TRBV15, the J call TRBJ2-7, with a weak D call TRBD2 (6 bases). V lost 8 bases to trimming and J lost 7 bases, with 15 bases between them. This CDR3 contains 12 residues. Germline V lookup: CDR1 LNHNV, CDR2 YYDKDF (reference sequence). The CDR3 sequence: CATGPGVGEQYF. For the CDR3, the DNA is TGTGCCACCGGGCCGGGGGTCGGAGAGCAGTACTTC.

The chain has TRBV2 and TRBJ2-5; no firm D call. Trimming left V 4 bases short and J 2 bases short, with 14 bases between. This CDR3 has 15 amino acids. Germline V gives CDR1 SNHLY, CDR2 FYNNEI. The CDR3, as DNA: TGTGCCAGCAGTGGGGGATCCCAAAGGCAAGAGACCCAGTACTTC. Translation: CASSGGSQRQETQYF.

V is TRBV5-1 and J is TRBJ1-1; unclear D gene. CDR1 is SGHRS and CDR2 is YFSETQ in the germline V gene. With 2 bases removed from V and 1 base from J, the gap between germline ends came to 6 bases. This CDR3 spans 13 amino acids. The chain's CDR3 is CASSFSTNTEAFF. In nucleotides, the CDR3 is TGCGCCAGCAGCTTTTCAACGAACACTGAAGCTTTCTTT.

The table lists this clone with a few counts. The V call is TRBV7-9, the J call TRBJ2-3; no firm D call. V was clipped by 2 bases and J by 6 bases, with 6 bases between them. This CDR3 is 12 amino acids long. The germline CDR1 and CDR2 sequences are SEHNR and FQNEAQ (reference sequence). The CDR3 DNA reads TGTGCCAGCAGCTTACCTAGGGATACGCAGTATTTT. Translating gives CASSLPRDTQYF.

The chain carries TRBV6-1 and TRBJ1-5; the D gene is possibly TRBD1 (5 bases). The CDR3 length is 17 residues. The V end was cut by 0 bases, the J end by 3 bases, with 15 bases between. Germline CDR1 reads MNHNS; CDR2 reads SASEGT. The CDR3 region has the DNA TGTGCCAGCAGTGAAGCGGGCAGGATCGGGACCAATCAGCCCCAGCATTTT. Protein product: CASSEAGRIGTNQPQHF.

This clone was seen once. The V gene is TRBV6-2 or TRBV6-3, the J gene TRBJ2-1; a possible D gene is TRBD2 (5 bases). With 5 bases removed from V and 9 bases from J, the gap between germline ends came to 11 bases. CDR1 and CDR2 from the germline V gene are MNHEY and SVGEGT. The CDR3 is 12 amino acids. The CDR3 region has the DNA TGTGCCAGCAGTCTCTCGAGCGGTGAGCAGTTCTTC. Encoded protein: CASSLSSGEQFF.

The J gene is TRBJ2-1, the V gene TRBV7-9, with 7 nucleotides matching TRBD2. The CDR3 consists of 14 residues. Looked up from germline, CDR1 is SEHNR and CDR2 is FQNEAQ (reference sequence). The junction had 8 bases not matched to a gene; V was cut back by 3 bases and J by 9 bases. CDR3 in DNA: TGTGCCAGCAGCTTTGGAAGGGGAGGGAGTGAGCAGTTCTTC. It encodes CASSFGRGGSEQFF.

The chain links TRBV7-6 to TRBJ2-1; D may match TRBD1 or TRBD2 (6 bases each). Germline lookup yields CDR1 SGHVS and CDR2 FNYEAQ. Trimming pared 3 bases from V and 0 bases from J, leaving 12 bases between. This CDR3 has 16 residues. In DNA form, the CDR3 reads TGTGCCAGCAGCTTTACGGGGGCCTACTCCTACAATGAGCAGTTCTTC. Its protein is CASSFTGAYSYNEQFF.

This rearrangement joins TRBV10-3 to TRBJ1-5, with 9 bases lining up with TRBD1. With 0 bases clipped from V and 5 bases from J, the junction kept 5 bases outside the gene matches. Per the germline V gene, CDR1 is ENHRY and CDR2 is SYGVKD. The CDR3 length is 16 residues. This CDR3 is CAISESETGGHQPQHF. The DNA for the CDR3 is TGTGCCATCAGTGAGTCGGAAACAGGGGGCCATCAGCCCCAGCATTTT.

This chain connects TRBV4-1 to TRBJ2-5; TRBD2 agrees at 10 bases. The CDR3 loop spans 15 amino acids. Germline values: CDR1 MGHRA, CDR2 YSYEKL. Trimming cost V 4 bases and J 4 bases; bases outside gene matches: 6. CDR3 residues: CASSPLLAGSETQYF. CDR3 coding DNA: TGCGCCAGCAGCCCCCTACTAGCGGGGTCAGAGACCCAGTACTTC.

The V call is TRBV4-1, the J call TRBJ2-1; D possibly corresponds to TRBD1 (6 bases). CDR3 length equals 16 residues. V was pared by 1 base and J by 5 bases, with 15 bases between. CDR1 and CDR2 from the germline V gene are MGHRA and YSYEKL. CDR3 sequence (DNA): TGCGCCAGCAGCCAAGGGACAGCTTTCTACGACAATGAGCAGTTCTTC. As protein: CASSQGTAFYDNEQFF.

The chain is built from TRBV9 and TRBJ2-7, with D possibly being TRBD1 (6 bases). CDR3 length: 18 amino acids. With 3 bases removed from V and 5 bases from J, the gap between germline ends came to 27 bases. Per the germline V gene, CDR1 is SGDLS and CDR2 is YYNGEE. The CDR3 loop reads CASSESPGDTPTVHEQYF. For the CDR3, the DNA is TGTGCCAGCAGCGAGTCCCCAGGGGACACCCCTACTGTCCACGAGCAGTACTTC.

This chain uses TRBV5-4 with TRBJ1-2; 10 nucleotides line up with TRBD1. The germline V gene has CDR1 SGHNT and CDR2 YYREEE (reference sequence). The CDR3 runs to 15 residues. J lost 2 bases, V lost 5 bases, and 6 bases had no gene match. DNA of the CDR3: TGTGCCAGCAGACTCCCGGACAGGGGGAACTATGGCTACACCTTC. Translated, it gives CASRLPDRGNYGYTF. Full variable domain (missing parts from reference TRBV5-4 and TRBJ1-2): ETGVTQSPTHLIKTRGQQVTLRCSSQSGHNTVSWYQQALGQGPQFIFQYYREEENGRGNFPPRFSGLQFPNYSSELNVNALELDDSALYLCASRLPDRGNYGYTFGSGTRLTVV.

CDR3 loop: CASSLNSQPQHF. CDR3 in DNA: TGTGCCAGCAGCTTAAATAGTCAGCCCCAGCATTTT. V is TRBV7-2 and J is TRBJ1-5, with no clear D. With 2 bases removed from V and 6 bases from J, the gap between germline ends came to 5 bases. Looked up from germline, CDR1 is SGHTA and CDR2 is FQGNSA. This CDR3 has 12 residues.

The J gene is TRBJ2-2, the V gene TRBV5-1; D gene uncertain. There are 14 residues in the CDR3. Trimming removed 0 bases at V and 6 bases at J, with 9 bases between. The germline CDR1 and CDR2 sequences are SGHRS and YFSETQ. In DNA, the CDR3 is TGCGCCAGCAGCTTGGCGGTAGAGGCCGGGGAGCTGTTTTTT. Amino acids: CASSLAVEAGELFF. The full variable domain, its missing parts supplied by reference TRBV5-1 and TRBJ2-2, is KAGVTQTPRYLIKTRGQQVTLSCSPISGHRSVSWYQQTPGQGLQFLFEYFSETQRNKGNFPGRFSGRQFSNSRSEMNVSTLELGDSALYLCASSLAVEAGELFFGEGSRLTVL.

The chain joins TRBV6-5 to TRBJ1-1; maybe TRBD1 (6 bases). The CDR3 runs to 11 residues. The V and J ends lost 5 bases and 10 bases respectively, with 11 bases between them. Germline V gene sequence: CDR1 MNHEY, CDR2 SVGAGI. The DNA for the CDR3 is TGTGCCAGCAGTCAGGGGAATAGAGCTTTCTTT. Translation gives CASSQGNRAFF.

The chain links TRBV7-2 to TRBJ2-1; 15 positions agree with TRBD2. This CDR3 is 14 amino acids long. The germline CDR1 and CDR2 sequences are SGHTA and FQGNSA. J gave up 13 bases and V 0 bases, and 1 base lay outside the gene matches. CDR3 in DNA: TGTGCCAGCAGCTTAGCGGGACTAGCGGGGGGCCAGTTCTTC. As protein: CASSLAGLAGGQFF.

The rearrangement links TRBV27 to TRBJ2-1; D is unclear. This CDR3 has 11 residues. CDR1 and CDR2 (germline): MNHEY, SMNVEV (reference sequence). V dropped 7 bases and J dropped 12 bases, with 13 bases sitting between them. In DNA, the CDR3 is TGTGCCAGCAAAGGAGCAACGGGGCAGTTCTTC. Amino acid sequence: CASKGATGQFF.

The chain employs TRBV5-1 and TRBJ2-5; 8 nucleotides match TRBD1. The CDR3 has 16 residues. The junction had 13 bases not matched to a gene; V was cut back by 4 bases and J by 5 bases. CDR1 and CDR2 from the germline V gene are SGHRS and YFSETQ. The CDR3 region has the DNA TGCGCCAGCAGCCCTCGGGAGACAGGGGAGGCGGAGACCCAGTACTTC. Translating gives CASSPRETGEAETQYF.